A single sample is the source of the 8 T cell receptor beta chains below, sequenced in a study of shared clonotypes between healthy human individuals. Sequenced by immunoSEQ multiplex PCR; TCRdb stores in-frame clones only, minus some. In the table there are approximately 500,000 clones, 95% to 97% of which are singletons. The sample consisted of naive CD4+ T cells sorted from blood. Noted subset: CD45RA+ positively selected. All receptors derive from a woman aged 30 to 39 in good health.

The chain has TRBV18 and TRBJ1-1, with D perhaps matching TRBD1 (5 bases). Trimming removed 2 bases at V and 10 bases at J, with 11 bases between. CDR3 size: 12 residues. Germline V gene lookup returns CDR1 KGHSH and CDR2 LQKENI. In DNA form, the CDR3 reads TGTGCCAGCTCACCAGGGCAGGGCGCAGCTTTCTTT. Translating it yields CASSPGQGAAFF.

The rearrangement uses TRBV5-1 and TRBJ1-5; possibly TRBD1 for D (6 bases). V lost 4 bases and J lost 7, with 12 bases in between. Germline V gives CDR1 SGHRS, CDR2 YFSETQ. This CDR3 region has 13 residues. The CDR3 DNA sequence: TGCGCCAGCAGCGGGGGGCAGGGACAGCCCCAGCATTTT. This codes for CASSGGQGQPQHF. Using reference TRBV5-1 and TRBJ1-5 for the parts outside the CDR3, the full variable domain is KAGVTQTPRYLIKTRGQQVTLSCSPISGHRSVSWYQQTPGQGLQFLFEYFSETQRNKGNFPGRFSGRQFSNSRSEMNVSTLELGDSALYLCASSGGQGQPQHFGDGTRLSIL.

The genes are TRBV18 and TRBJ2-3; D perhaps matches TRBD2 (5 bases). The germline gives CDR1 KGHSH, CDR2 LQKENI. The CDR3 contains 13 residues. V lost 5 bases and J lost 3, with 9 bases in between. CDR3 in DNA: TGTGCCAGCTCAGCCCTAGCAACAGATACGCAGTATTTT. This codes for CASSALATDTQYF. The full variable domain, in which reference TRBV18 and TRBJ2-3 provide the parts outside the CDR3, is NAGVMQNPRHLVRRRGQEARLRCSPMKGHSHVYWYRQLPEEGLKFMVYLQKENIIDESGMPKERFSAEFPKEGPSILRIQQVVRGDSAAYFCASSALATDTQYFGPGTRLTVL.

The CDR3 DNA follows: TGTGCCAGCTCACCCCCCGGGACAGGGGTGAAGCAGTACTTC. This gives the protein CASSPPGTGVKQYF. The V and J genes are TRBV18 and TRBJ2-7; 10 positions match TRBD1. Germline CDR1 is KGHSH and CDR2 is LQKENI. V was pared by 3 bases and J by 8 bases, with 7 bases of the junction left unmatched. The CDR3 length is 14 residues.

The chain employs TRBV29-1 and TRBJ1-2; possibly TRBD1 for D (6 bases). Germline V gene sequence: CDR1 SQVTM, CDR2 ANQGSEA. V shed 4 bases and J shed 3 bases, with 12 bases lying between them. The CDR3 loop spans 13 amino acids. The CDR3 bases are TGCAGCGTTGGGGGGGGCCTAGACTATGGCTACACCTTC. It yields the protein CSVGGGLDYGYTF.

About this clone itself: At the DNA level, this CDR3 is encoded by other sequences in the same sample as well. This chain links TRBV28 with TRBJ1-5; 7 bases are shared with TRBD1. This CDR3 comprises 14 residues. Losses at the gene ends were 5 bases for V and 2 bases for J; bases not matched to a gene: 3. Germline values: CDR1 MDHEN, CDR2 SYDVKM. The CDR3 reads CASSPGQGNQPQHF. CDR3 DNA sequence: TGTGCCAGCAGTCCTGGACAGGGCAATCAGCCCCAGCATTTT.

The chain employs TRBV6-5 and TRBJ1-1, with D maybe TRBD1 (5 bases). V lost 8 bases, J lost 3 bases, and 16 bases lay in between. The germline gives CDR1 MNHEY, CDR2 SVGAGI. The CDR3 totals 14 residues. The CDR3 coding sequence is TGTGCCAGCCGGCCACGGGGCTTGGACACTGAAGCTTTCTTT. It specifies CASRPRGLDTEAFF.

This chain connects TRBV27 to TRBJ2-7; D possibly corresponds to TRBD2 (6 bases). Germline V gene lookup returns CDR1 MNHEY and CDR2 SMNVEV (reference sequence). CDR3 length: 16 residues. Trimming left V 3 bases short and J 1 base short, with 16 bases between. This CDR3 reads CASSFSSASASYEQYF. In DNA form, the CDR3 reads TGTGCCAGCAGTTTTTCGAGCGCTAGCGCGTCCTACGAGCAGTACTTC.